Listed here are 13 T cell receptor beta chains from one sample, sequenced in a study of beta chain features in type 1 diabetes. Sequenced material consisted of expressed TCRB transcripts (all of the isolated RNA was reverse transcribed). Sequencing was performed with immunoSEQ multiplex PCR; in TCRdb, only in-frame clones are kept and a portion is missing. The sample contains 130,000 to 150,000 clones, around a tenth of which appear only once. Sequences were obtained from central memory CD4+ T cells from blood. The origin of the receptors is a young man in good health.

This clone has more than one count but fewer than ten. The junction departs from germline at one end; a sequencing error may be responsible. The rearrangement uses TRBV11-2 and TRBJ1-3; D possibly corresponds to TRBD1 (6 bases). The CDR3 totals 13 residues. The germline V gene has CDR1 SGHAT and CDR2 FQNNGV. This chain's CDR3 is CASSLRTDSSMWF. Here the CDR3 DNA reads TGTGCCAGCAGCTTAAGAACGGACAGCTCCATGTGGTTT. Full variable domain (remainder filled in from reference TRBV11-2 and TRBJ1-3): EAGVAQSPRYKIIEKRQSVAFWCNPISGHATLYWYQQILGQGPKLLIQFQNNGVVDDSQLPKDRFSAERLKGVDSTLKIQPAKLEDSAVYLCASSLRTDSSMWFGEGSWLTVV.

This clone has more than one count but fewer than ten. The rearrangement uses TRBV9 and TRBJ2-1, with 11 bases fitting TRBD2. There are 16 residues in the CDR3. The V segment lost 0 bases and the J segment 4 bases; nucleotides outside the gene matches: 3. Germline V gene lookup returns CDR1 SGDLS and CDR2 YYNGEE. Here the CDR3 reads CASSVGLAGWYNEQFF. In nucleotides, the CDR3 is TGTGCCAGCAGCGTAGGACTAGCGGGGTGGTACAATGAGCAGTTCTTC.

This clone was counted a few times. This chain uses TRBV7-2 with TRBJ1-2; D is perhaps TRBD1 (5 bases). The CDR3 extends over 14 amino acids. Trimming pared 5 bases from V and 7 bases from J, leaving 17 bases between. Germline CDR1 is SGHTA and CDR2 is FQGNSA. The CDR3 reads CASSGDPRGSGYTF. DNA for the CDR3: TGTGCCAGCAGCGGCGACCCTAGGGGCTCTGGCTACACCTTC.

This clone appeared a few times. The V call is TRBV29-1, the J call TRBJ2-1, with D unresolved. CDR3 length: 12 residues. V dropped 7 bases and J dropped 0 bases, with 7 bases sitting between them. Germline V gives CDR1 SQVTM, CDR2 ANQGSEA. CDR3 residues: CSAGSSYNEQFF. In nucleotides, the CDR3 is TGCAGCGCCGGGTCCTCCTACAATGAGCAGTTCTTC.

With respect to this clone: A read error may account for a junction end that differs from germline. The genes are TRBV19 and TRBJ2-1, with D perhaps matching TRBD2 (6 bases). Germline CDR1 LNHDA, CDR2 SQIVND (reference sequence). The CDR3 runs to 14 residues. The CDR3 region has the DNA TGTGCCAGTAGTATGGGGGGAACCGGGACTGAGAAGTTCTTC. Protein product: CASSMGGTGTEKFF.

This clone occurred a few times. The rearrangement uses TRBV5-1 and TRBJ2-7, with D perhaps TRBD1 (5 bases). This CDR3 contains 15 residues. CDR1 is SGHRS and CDR2 is YFSETQ in the germline V gene. V gave up 4 bases and J gave up 2 bases, with 16 bases separating them. The CDR3 sequence is CASSPPGAGTYEQYF. CDR3 DNA sequence: TGCGCCAGCAGCCCGCCTGGGGCAGGAACCTACGAGCAGTACTTC.

This chain uses TRBV5-1 with TRBJ1-6; 7 nucleotides align to TRBD1. V shed 3 bases and J 8 bases; nucleotides not matched to a gene: 11. Germline V gene lookup returns CDR1 SGHRS and CDR2 YFSETQ. The CDR3 totals 16 residues. This CDR3 reads CASSSPPGTDYSPLHF. CDR3 coding DNA: TGCGCCAGCAGCTCGCCCCCCGGGACAGACTATTCACCCCTCCACTTT.

This chain connects TRBV10-3 to TRBJ1-6; D call uncertain. The germline V gene encodes CDR1 ENHRY and CDR2 SYGVKD. Trimming stripped 6 bases from V and 0 bases from J, with 9 bases between. This CDR3 is built from 15 residues. CDR3 in DNA: TGTGCCATCAGGTCGGAGAGCTCCTATAATTCACCCCTCCACTTT. Translating it yields CAIRSESSYNSPLHF.

This chain links TRBV11-3 with TRBJ2-2, with D tentatively TRBD1 (5 bases). Trimming pared 5 bases from V and 0 bases from J, leaving 10 bases between. Looked up from germline, CDR1 is SGHNT and CDR2 is YENEEA. The CDR3 is made up of 15 amino acids. The CDR3 nucleotides are TGTGCCAGCAGCCGGACAAATACGAACACCGGGGAGCTGTTTTTT. It encodes CASSRTNTNTGELFF. The whole variable domain, remainder taken from reference TRBV11-3 and TRBJ2-2, is EAGVVQSPRYKIIEKKQPVAFWCNPISGHNTLYWYLQNLGQGPELLIRYENEEAVDDSQLPKDRFSAERLKGVDSTLKIQPAELGDSAVYLCASSRTNTNTGELFFGEGSRLTVL.

This clone was counted only a few times. V and J are TRBV23-1 and TRBJ2-5, with a possible D match to TRBD1 (6 bases). TRBV23-1 is an ORF for which the function is uncertain. The CDR3 contains 18 residues. The V end was cut by 6 bases, the J end by 5 bases, with 28 bases between. CDR3 nucleotide sequence: TGCGCCAGCAGCCTACTCGAAGGGGATACAGGGTGGGACGAGACCCAGTACTTC. It specifies CASSLLEGDTGWDETQYF.

V is TRBV9 and J is TRBJ2-7; TRBD2 agrees at 10 bases. The CDR3 length is 13 residues. Germline V gene lookup returns CDR1 SGDLS and CDR2 YYNGEE. The V gene end was trimmed by 4 bases and the J gene end by 5 bases; junction bases not matched to a gene: 3. The CDR3 bases are TGTGCCAGCAGCTCTAGCGGGGGCAACGAGCAGTACTTC. This translates into CASSSSGGNEQYF.

The chain combines TRBV7-3 with TRBJ2-4, with D maybe TRBD1 (6 bases). Germline CDR1 is SGHTA and CDR2 is FQGTGA. Trimming pared 5 bases from V and 5 bases from J, leaving 10 bases between. The CDR3 runs to 13 residues. The CDR3 nucleotides are TGTGCCAGCAGCCCCCAGGGGCAAAACATTCAGTACTTC. Amino acid sequence: CASSPQGQNIQYF. The variable domain in full, completed from reference TRBV7-3 and TRBJ2-4, reads GAGVSQTPSNKVTEKGKYVELRCDPISGHTALYWYRQSLGQGPEFLIYFQGTGAADDSGLPNDRFFAVRPEGSVSTLKIQRTERGDSAVYLCASSPQGQNIQYFGAGTRLSVL.

The chain has TRBV6-5 and TRBJ1-1; no clear D gene. The CDR3 spans 13 residues. V lost 0 bases and J lost 7, with 9 bases in between. Germline CDR1 MNHEY, CDR2 SVGAGI. The CDR3 loop is CASSYSLGFEAFF. The CDR3 region has the DNA TGTGCCAGCAGTTACTCGCTCGGGTTTGAAGCTTTCTTT.